This T cell receptor beta chain was identified during a study of blood T cell repertoires in COVID-19. Turning to the study itself: Material from acute and convalescent COVID-19 was sourced from the United States, Italy and Spain. PBMCs, B-cell-depleted T cells, or T cells were the source of the cDNA or gDNA that made up the material.

In the source study's methods: Cell counts per sample came from amplifying reference gene primers. Profiling relied on immunoSEQ multiplex PCR, and the TCRdb table lists in-frame clones only, not all of them. The V and J calls and the clone size are those of that table, but D and trimming were determined from the DNA. The sample consists of about 130,000 clones, about 76% of them appearing once. Germline V gene sequence: CDR1 SGDLS, CDR2 YYNGEE. The CDR3 is 14 amino acids. Trimming at V came to 4 bases and at J to 0 bases, leaving 3 bases not matched to a gene. The sequence derives from a man older than 75 with acute or convalescent COVID-19. Sequencing was done on a sample of peripheral blood. V usage is TRBV9 and J usage is TRBJ1-2, with 7 bases lining up with TRBD1. The CDR3 DNA follows: TGTGCCAGCAGCTCCGGACAGGCTAACTATGGCTACACCTTC. This sequence encodes CASSSGQANYGYTF.